This T cell receptor beta chain was recorded in a study of T cells in Graves' hyperthyroidism and ophthalmopathy. The wider study: The authors collected peripheral blood at initial diagnosis, before any treatment.

Notes on the study in general: The model made its ophthalmopathy prediction, and onset followed a median approximately 6 months later.

Germline CDR1 is KGHSH and CDR2 is LQKENI. The CDR3 extends over 17 amino acids. V was pared by 6 bases and J by 0 bases, with 19 bases between. Hyperthyroidism had been newly diagnosed in patients aged 18 to 65, and its duration was under 2 months. A patient was excluded if there was uncontrolled infection, other autoimmune disease, pregnancy or lactation. A word on this clonotype: Its antigen is not identified.

TCR beta CDR3 regions were amplified from RNA. RT-PCR in the first round (using the HTBI primer set) targeted the TCR CDR3. TCRdb analysed the multiplex PCR reads with MiXCR anew, one entry per CDR3 protein. The profile shows approximately 400,000 distinct CDR3 sequences, 15% to 18% of them singletons. The sequenced sample consisted of blood. This sequence joins TRBV18 and TRBJ2-3; D is undetermined. This TCR was recovered from a woman younger than 35 with Graves' hyperthyroidism that later progressed to Graves' ophthalmopathy. The CDR3 nucleotides read TGTGCCAGCTCGTCAGTGGAGAAAGGTAGGAGCACAGATACGCAGTATTTT. Protein product: CASSSVEKGRSTDTQYF.